The 23 T cell receptor beta chains listed next were all sequenced from one sample in a study of blood T cell repertoires in COVID-19. Clones were read by immunoSEQ multiplex PCR, and TCRdb kept only the in-frame ones, dropping some. Of around 230,000 clones listed, 88% were seen once; the top ten hold 2.6%. Sample: PBMCs or T cells enriched from blood (not recorded which). These receptors originate from a woman in her thirties who had recovered from COVID-19.

The chain links TRBV28 to TRBJ1-1, with 7 nucleotides matching TRBD1. V was clipped by 1 base and J by 0 bases; unmatched bases: 5. The germline CDR1 and CDR2 sequences are MDHEN and SYDVKM. The CDR3 has 16 residues. CDR3 residues: CASSLYRGLMNTEAFF. Here the CDR3 DNA reads TGTGCCAGCAGTTTATACAGGGGATTAATGAACACTGAAGCTTTCTTT.

This clone appeared once. The V and J genes are TRBV6-5 and TRBJ1-1; possible D gene TRBD1, 6 bases. The CDR3 covers 14 residues. Germline lookup yields CDR1 MNHEY and CDR2 SVGAGI. V was clipped by 0 bases and J by 4 bases, with 9 bases between them. In nucleotides, the CDR3 is TGTGCCAGCAGTTACTCTGGGGGCGGCACTGAAGCTTTCTTT. Translating gives CASSYSGGGTEAFF.

This CDR3 is CASSSNFRDRTYYEQYF. The CDR3 DNA is TGTGCCAGCAGCTCAAACTTCCGGGACAGGACCTACTACGAGCAGTACTTC. The genes are TRBV7-9 and TRBJ2-7, with TRBD1 matching over 8 bases. With 4 bases clipped from V and 3 bases from J, the junction kept 14 bases outside the gene matches. Germline-derived CDR1 and CDR2 are SEHNR and FQNEAQ (reference sequence). The CDR3 is 17 residues long.

This sequence joins TRBV5-6 and TRBJ2-5; TRBD1 aligns across 8 bases. V gave up 0 bases and J gave up 7 bases; unmatched junction bases: 2. CDR3 length: 13 amino acids. CDR1 SGHDT and CDR2 YYEEEE come from the germline V gene. The CDR3 region has the DNA TGTGCCAGCAGCTTGGACAGGGGGGCGACCCAGTACTTC. Its translation is CASSLDRGATQYF.

The chain couples TRBV11-2 to TRBJ2-4; 7 bases are a match to TRBD1. Losses at the gene ends were 2 bases for V and 3 bases for J; bases not matched to a gene: 4. The CDR3 runs 15 residues. Germline CDR1 reads SGHAT; CDR2 reads FQNNGV. The CDR3 sequence is CASSLIRQGKNIQYF. DNA for the CDR3: TGTGCCAGCAGCTTAATAAGACAGGGCAAAAACATTCAGTACTTC.

The rearrangement joins TRBV7-2 to TRBJ2-3; 11 nucleotides agree with TRBD2. The CDR3 sequence is 17 residues long. Germline V gives CDR1 SGHTA, CDR2 FQGNSA. The J segment lost 4 bases and the V segment lost 5 bases, leaving 11 bases of the junction unmatched. Here the CDR3 reads CASSRLAGGLVSDTQYF. Written as DNA, the CDR3 is TGTGCCAGCAGCCGCCTAGCGGGGGGCCTAGTATCAGATACGCAGTATTTT.

V gene TRBV13 combines with J gene TRBJ1-1, with no clear D. Germline V gene data show CDR1 as PRHDT and CDR2 as FYEKMQ (reference sequence). Trimming took 4 bases from V and 5 from J, leaving 17 bases between them. This CDR3 is built from 15 residues. As DNA, the CDR3 is TGTGCCAGCAGCTACGGCATGGCTTTGGAGACTGAAGCTTTCTTT. Translating it yields CASSYGMALETEAFF.

J is TRBJ1-5 and V is TRBV5-1; D may be TRBD1 (5 bases). CDR1 and CDR2 (germline): SGHRS, YFSETQ. The CDR3 consists of 14 residues. V was pared by 1 base and J by 4 bases, with 9 bases between. The CDR3 sequence: CASSLSPGNQPQHF. The CDR3 bases are TGCGCCAGCAGCTTGTCCCCAGGGAATCAGCCCCAGCATTTT.

The chain carries TRBV10-3 and TRBJ1-1; unclear D gene. The germline CDR1 and CDR2 sequences are ENHRY and SYGVKD. The CDR3 has 13 residues. The V end lost 5 bases, the J end lost 4 bases, and 11 bases lay between the germline ends. The CDR3 here is CAISSIRGTEAFF. The DNA of the CDR3 is TGTGCCATCAGTTCAATCCGGGGCACTGAAGCTTTCTTT.

This clone was observed once. The chain carries TRBV6-5 and TRBJ1-1, with a weak D call TRBD1 (6 bases). The CDR3 runs 14 residues. Trimming removed 2 bases from V and 8 bases from J, with 15 bases in between. Germline CDR1 MNHEY, CDR2 SVGAGI. The CDR3 sequence: CASSYAGGPTEAFF. In nucleotides, the CDR3 is TGTGCCAGCAGTTACGCCGGGGGGCCCACCGAAGCTTTCTTT.

At least ten counts were recorded for this clone. The chain uses TRBV4-2 and TRBJ2-2; D unclear. Germline V lookup: CDR1 LGHNA, CDR2 YNFKEQ. V was pared by 1 base and J by 6 bases, with 12 bases between. The CDR3 runs 15 residues. In DNA form, the CDR3 reads TGTGCCAGCAGCCAAGCACCAGTTGAGGCCGGGGAGCTGTTTTTT. It encodes CASSQAPVEAGELFF.

The chain joins TRBV19 to TRBJ2-7; the D gene is possibly TRBD2 (5 bases). Trimming shortened V by 11 bases and J by 6 bases, and 17 bases separated the two germline ends. The CDR3 totals 12 residues. The germline gives CDR1 LNHDA, CDR2 SQIVND (reference sequence). The CDR3 protein is CASTGFEGEQYF. The DNA of the CDR3 is TGTGCCTCCACCGGGTTTGAGGGCGAGCAGTACTTC.

The chain employs TRBV6-2 or TRBV6-3 and TRBJ1-5; the match to TRBD1 covers 8 bases. This CDR3 is 13 amino acids long. V was clipped by 5 bases and J by 11 bases; unmatched bases: 8. Germline V lookup: CDR1 MNHEY, CDR2 SVGEGT. CDR3 bases: TGTGCCAGCAGTAAACAGGGGGTGGAGGCCCAGCATTTT. As protein: CASSKQGVEAQHF.

The rearrangement joins TRBV4-1 to TRBJ1-4; no reliable D call. The CDR3 consists of 14 residues. The germline V and J ends were trimmed by 3 bases and 0 bases, with 5 bases remaining between them. From germline, CDR1 is MGHRA and CDR2 YSYEKL. The CDR3 sequence is CASSQGATNEKLFF. CDR3 in DNA: TGCGCCAGCAGCCAGGGCGCAACTAATGAAAAACTGTTTTTT.

The chain recombines TRBV7-9 with TRBJ2-1; TRBD2 matches 12 bases. From germline, CDR1 is SEHNR and CDR2 FQNEAQ (reference sequence). This CDR3 has 17 residues. The V gene end was trimmed by 4 bases and the J gene end by 3 bases; junction bases not matched to a gene: 7. CDR3 sequence: CASSSLLAGGNYNEQFF. The CDR3 DNA reads TGTGCCAGCAGCTCCCTACTAGCGGGGGGTAACTACAATGAGCAGTTCTTC. The full variable domain, in which reference TRBV7-9 and TRBJ2-1 provide the parts outside the CDR3, is DTGVSQNPRHKITKRGQNVTFRCDPISEHNRLYWYRQTLGQGPEFLTYFQNEAQLEKSRLLSDRFSAERPKGSFSTLEIQRTEQGDSAMYLCASSSLLAGGNYNEQFFGPGTRLTVL.

This chain links TRBV10-3 with TRBJ1-6; 8 nucleotides align to TRBD1. In germline, CDR1 is ENHRY, CDR2 SYGVKD. V lost 0 bases to trimming and J lost 9 bases; unmatched junction nucleotides: 4. The CDR3 length is 15 residues. The CDR3 nucleotides read TGTGCCATCAGTGAGTCGACAGGGGAGGCTTCACCCCTCCACTTT. This codes for CAISESTGEASPLHF.

The DNA for the CDR3 is TGTGCCAGCAGCCAAGGACTAGCGGGCGGCCTGGGAGGGCAGTATTTT. Its translation: CASSQGLAGGLGGQYF. V and J are TRBV3-1 (or the pseudogene TRBV3-2) and TRBJ2-3, with 10 bases identical to TRBD2. The CDR3 sequence is 16 residues long. Per the germline V gene, CDR1 is LGHDT and CDR2 is YNNKEL (reference sequence). Losses at the gene ends were 1 base for V and 11 bases for J; bases not matched to a gene: 12.

V and J are TRBV6-5 and TRBJ1-5; D is undetermined. Between the trimmed V and J ends, which lost 4 bases and 0 bases, there was a span of 7 bases. CDR3 length: 14 amino acids. Germline CDR1 is MNHEY and CDR2 is SVGAGI. As DNA, the CDR3 is TGTGCCAGCAGTTGGGCGGGTAGCAATCAGCCCCAGCATTTT. Protein: CASSWAGSNQPQHF.

This chain uses TRBV4-3 with TRBJ2-7; maybe TRBD1 (6 bases). In germline, CDR1 is LGHNA, CDR2 YSLEER. The CDR3 extends over 14 amino acids. V was cut by 3 bases and J by 5 bases, with 14 bases left in between. CDR3 DNA sequence: TGCGCCAGCAGCCAGGGGATTACAGGGAACGAGCAGTACTTC. Protein sequence: CASSQGITGNEQYF.

This chain uses TRBV4-1 with TRBJ2-3; D may be TRBD2 (6 bases). CDR1 and CDR2 from the germline V gene are MGHRA and YSYEKL. The CDR3 contains 15 residues. Deletions cut 0 bases from V and 2 bases from J, with 9 bases between. The CDR3 DNA reads as TGCGCCAGCAGCCAAGAGTGGGGGGACACAGATACGCAGTATTTT. It yields the protein CASSQEWGDTDTQYF.

The V and J genes are TRBV7-9 and TRBJ2-7, with TRBD2 identical over 12 bases. J was trimmed by 5 bases and V by 3 bases; bases with no gene match: 5. The CDR3 covers 15 residues. From germline, CDR1 is SEHNR and CDR2 FQNEAQ (reference sequence). CDR3 DNA: TGTGCCAGCAGCTTGCTAGCGGGGGGGCCCCACGAGCAGTACTTC. It codes for CASSLLAGGPHEQYF.

The chain carries TRBV6-2 or TRBV6-3 and TRBJ2-5; 8 bases fit TRBD1. J lost 4 bases, V lost 3 bases, and 1 base had no gene match. The CDR3 contains 13 residues. CDR1 and CDR2 (germline): MNHEY, SVGEGT. The CDR3 sequence is CASSYGQGETQYF. The CDR3 nucleotides are TGTGCCAGCAGTTATGGACAGGGAGAGACCCAGTACTTC.

J is TRBJ1-1 and V is TRBV5-6, with TRBD1 as a possible D gene (5 bases). The germline V and J ends were trimmed by 4 bases and 7 bases, with 17 bases remaining between them. The CDR3 has 14 amino acids. Germline values: CDR1 SGHDT, CDR2 YYEEEE. CDR3 region: CASSHRGISYEAFF. In DNA, the CDR3 is TGTGCCAGCAGCCACCGGGGGATCTCTTATGAAGCTTTCTTT.